This T cell receptor beta chain was found in a study of blood T cell repertoires in COVID-19 (TCRdb year 2020). About the investigation overall: The collaborator samples originated in the United States, Italy and Spain and spanned the acute and convalescent phases of COVID-19. The prospective study material was composed of cDNA or gDNA derived from T cells, B-cell-depleted T cells, or PBMCs. Subjects who had been exposed to COVID-19, were actively infected with it, or had recovered from it provided the deeply sampled blood TCRbeta repertoires that made up the dataset. The repertoires were made available in a free public database intended to serve as a resource for research on the immune response to SARS-CoV-2. The samples were drawn from two sources: the first 160 participants of the ongoing ImmuneRACE study, and 1,000 to 1,500 subjects contributed by 6 global collaborators. Nearly every sample came with metadata listing a de-identified subject ID, COVID-19 status, age in years and sex. Where available, HLA class I and class II types were taken from metadata supplied by the sample provider and were not determined by assay-based typing.

TCRbeta CDR3 regions were amplified from genomic DNA using the immunoSEQ Assay, a bias-controlled multiplex PCR. Processing in the source paper ran as follows. The number of nucleated cells in each sample was estimated from the amplification of reference gene primers within the assay. To quantify the absolute abundance of each unique TCRbeta CDR3 rearrangement, sequence reads were collapsed and filtered. Productive Simpson clonality was computed per sample as the square root of Simpson's diversity index over productive rearrangements. TCRdb obtained this table from immuneACCESS and retained in-frame rearrangements with V and J assigned. These tables miss some clones; where compared with another copy, unresolved V genes account for less than half of the shortfall, and the remainder is unexplained. V and J calls plus clone size are reproduced from that table; the DNA served to infer D and trimming. For this sample there are about 120,000 clones; roughly four fifths appear just once. Roughly an eighth of the sample lies in the top ten.

CDR1 LGHDT and CDR2 YNNKEL were looked up in the germline V gene (reference sequence). Trimming costs V 0 bases and J 2 bases, and their ends lie 10 bases apart. The CDR3 runs 15 residues from the cysteine to the phenylalanine. The DNA shown is the 45-base CDR3, in frame from base 1. Turning to this clone: Its recognized antigen is unknown. Within one base of it there is no much larger clone, and no base qualities were kept.

Broader findings and caveats from the paper: Clinical and demographic metadata were provided uncurated, with the amount varying by source and participant.

Whole blood was collected in K2EDTA tubes by collaborating institutions according to the institutions' own protocols. For TCRbeta analysis, collaborators shipped samples as frozen whole blood, isolated PBMCs, or DNA extracted from either of those sample types. The sequencing sample was made of peripheral blood. The chain is made from TRBV3-1 (or the pseudogene TRBV3-2) and TRBJ2-5, with the D gene call left open. The sequence was collected from a human donor in a cohort sampled during active COVID-19. The sequence in DNA is TGTGCCAGCAGCCAAGATAGAGCTCGGCAAGAGACCCAGTACTTC. This yields the protein CASSQDRARQETQYF.